These 6 T cell receptor beta chains share one sample of origin, sequenced in a study of T cell clonotyping in hematopoietic cell transplantation. Assay used: immunoSEQ multiplex PCR; TCRdb lists only in-frame clones, some missing. The table includes tens of thousands of clones, around 96% detected once. The sequencing input was peripheral blood mononuclear cells. The receptors originated from a man aged 25 to 45 in good health. Some clones in this sample may be carry-over from other donors' samples.

The V call is TRBV6-5, the J call TRBJ1-1; D unresolved. V shed 2 bases and J shed 3 bases, with 4 bases lying between them. Germline V gene data show CDR1 as MNHEY and CDR2 as SVGAGI. The CDR3 has 12 residues. The CDR3 is CASSYRHTEAFF. CDR3 DNA sequence: TGTGCCAGCAGTTACCGACACACTGAAGCTTTCTTT.

This clone was counted once. This chain links TRBV5-4 with TRBJ1-1; 9 bases align to TRBD1. The CDR3 contains 16 residues. In germline, CDR1 is SGHNT, CDR2 YYREEE (reference sequence). Trimming at V came to 4 bases and at J to 4 bases, leaving 11 bases not matched to a gene. The CDR3 DNA is TGTGCCAGCAGCGACGGGACAGGGAGGAGCGGCACTGAAGCTTTCTTT. This translates into CASSDGTGRSGTEAFF.

This rearrangement joins TRBV6-5 to TRBJ1-2; 8 bases map to TRBD1. J gave up 2 bases and V 5 bases, and 7 bases lay outside the gene matches. The CDR3 is 15 residues long. Germline V gene data show CDR1 as MNHEY and CDR2 as SVGAGI. This CDR3 is CASSMGQVENYGYTF. The CDR3 bases are TGTGCCAGCAGTATGGGACAGGTTGAGAACTATGGCTACACCTTC.

The CDR3 loop reads CAIGGDSYNEQFF. CDR3 sequence (DNA): TGTGCCATCGGCGGGGACTCCTACAATGAGCAGTTCTTC. The genes are TRBV10-3 and TRBJ2-1; a weak D match, TRBD2 (6 bases). In germline, CDR1 is ENHRY, CDR2 SYGVKD. This CDR3 is 13 amino acids long. V was shortened by 8 bases and J by 0 bases, with 8 bases between the two germline ends.

The chain couples TRBV27 to TRBJ2-2, with 7 positions matching TRBD1. The CDR3 is 15 amino acids. Germline V gene lookup returns CDR1 MNHEY and CDR2 SMNVEV (reference sequence). J gave up 5 bases and V 7 bases, and 10 bases lay outside the gene matches. CDR3 sequence reads: CASTPRGRGTGELFF. The CDR3 nucleotides read TGTGCCAGCACTCCAAGGGGGCGAGGTACCGGGGAGCTGTTTTTT.

The CDR3 is CSSGTSEGETQYF. The CDR3, as DNA: TGCAGCTCCGGGACTAGCGAGGGAGAGACCCAGTACTTC. The chain recombines TRBV29-1 with TRBJ2-5, with TRBD2 identical over 10 bases. Germline V CDR1 and CDR2: SQVTM, ANQGSEA. Trimming cost V 8 bases and J 4 bases; bases outside gene matches: 7. The CDR3 length is 13 residues.